Each of the 3 T cell receptor beta chains below was sequenced from the same sample in a study of vaccination and CD4 T cells after COVID-19. Their target antigens are unknown. Sequenced with the Oncomine TCR Beta short-read assay was DNA taken from cultured CD4+ T cells. One entry per CDR3 protein, called by TCRdb with MiXCR from the PCR reads. Of about 9,500 distinct CDR3 sequences detected, roughly 57% appear once; the ten largest clones hold 20% to 30%. Treatment described: approximately nine-day PBMC culture with coronavirus spike peptide pools or control peptides (ViraFEST assay). Sequencing was carried out using CD4+ T cells from blood, cultured in vitro. These receptors were collected from a human donor who had recovered from COVID-19.

This clonotype has a handful of counts. This chain connects TRBV7-9 to TRBJ2-1; tentatively, D is TRBD2 (5 bases). V was pared by 8 bases and J by 3 bases, with 14 bases between. Looked up from germline, CDR1 is SEHNR and CDR2 is FQNEAQ (reference sequence). The CDR3 contains 14 residues. The CDR3 bases are TGTGCCAGCCGACCCGGCGGGTACTACAATGAGCAGTTCTTC. This sequence encodes CASRPGGYYNEQFF.

J is TRBJ1-1 and V is TRBV20-1, with 7 bases aligning to TRBD1. CDR1 is DFQATT, CDR2 SNEGSKA, per germline (reference sequence). CDR3 length: 14 residues. With 5 bases clipped from V and 6 bases from J, the junction kept 12 bases outside the gene matches. The CDR3 here is CSAGGQVVGAEAFF. The CDR3 DNA is TGCAGTGCTGGAGGACAGGTCGTTGGCGCTGAAGCTTTCTTT.

CDR3 coding DNA: TGCAGTGCTAGAGATCCCACTAGCGGGAGAGATGAGCAGTTCTTC. It yields the protein CSARDPTSGRDEQFF. V is TRBV20-1 and J is TRBJ2-1, with TRBD2 identical over 11 bases. The CDR3 covers 15 residues. The V and J ends lost 0 bases and 8 bases, in that order; junction bases with no gene match: 6. Germline assignment: CDR1 DFQATT and CDR2 SNEGSKA (reference sequence).